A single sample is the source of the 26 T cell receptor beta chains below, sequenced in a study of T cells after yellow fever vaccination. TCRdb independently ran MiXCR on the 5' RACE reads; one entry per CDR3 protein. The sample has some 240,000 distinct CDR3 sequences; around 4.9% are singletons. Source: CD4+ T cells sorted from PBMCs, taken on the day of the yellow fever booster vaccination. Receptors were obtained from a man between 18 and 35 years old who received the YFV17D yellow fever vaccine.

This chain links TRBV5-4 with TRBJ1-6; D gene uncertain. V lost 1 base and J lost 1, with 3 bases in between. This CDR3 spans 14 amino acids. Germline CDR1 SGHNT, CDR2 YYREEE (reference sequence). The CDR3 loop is CASSLRSYNSPLHF. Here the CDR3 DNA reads TGTGCCAGCAGCTTGCGGTCCTATAATTCACCCCTCCACTTT.

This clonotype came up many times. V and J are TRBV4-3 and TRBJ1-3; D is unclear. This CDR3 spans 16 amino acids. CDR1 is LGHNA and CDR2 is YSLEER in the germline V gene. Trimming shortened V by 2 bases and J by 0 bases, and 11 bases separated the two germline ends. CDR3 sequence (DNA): TGCGCCAGCAGCCAAACGGCCTCATCCTCTGGAAACACCATATATTTT. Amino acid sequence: CASSQTASSSGNTIYF.

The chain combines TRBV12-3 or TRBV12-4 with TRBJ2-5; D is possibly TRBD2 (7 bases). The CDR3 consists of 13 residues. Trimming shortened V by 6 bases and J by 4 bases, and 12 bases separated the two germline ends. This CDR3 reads CASRKGGGETQYF. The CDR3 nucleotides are TGTGCCAGCAGAAAGGGGGGGGGAGAGACCCAGTACTTC.

The CDR3 region is CAMGQETQYF. Here the CDR3 DNA reads TGTGCAATGGGACAAGAGACCCAGTACTTC. The chain has TRBV12-2 and TRBJ2-5. TRBV12-2 is flagged as a pseudogene. The CDR3 is 10 amino acids.

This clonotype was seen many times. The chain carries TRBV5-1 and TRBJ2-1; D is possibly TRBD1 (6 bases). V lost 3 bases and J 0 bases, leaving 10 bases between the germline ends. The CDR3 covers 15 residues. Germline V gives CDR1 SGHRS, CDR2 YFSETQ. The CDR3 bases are TGCGCCAGCAGCTGGGACACAGGCTCCTACAATGAGCAGTTCTTC. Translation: CASSWDTGSYNEQFF.

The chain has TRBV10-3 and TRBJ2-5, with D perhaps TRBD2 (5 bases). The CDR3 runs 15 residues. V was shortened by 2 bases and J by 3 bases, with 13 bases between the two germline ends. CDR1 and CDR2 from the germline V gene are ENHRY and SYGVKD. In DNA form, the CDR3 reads TGTGCCATCAGTGAGCAGCCTAGCTCTAAAGAGACCCAGTACTTC. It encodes CAISEQPSSKETQYF.

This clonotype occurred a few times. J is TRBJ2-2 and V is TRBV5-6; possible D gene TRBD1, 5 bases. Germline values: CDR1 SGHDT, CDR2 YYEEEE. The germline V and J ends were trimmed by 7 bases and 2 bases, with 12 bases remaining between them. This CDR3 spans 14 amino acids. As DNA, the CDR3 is TGTGCCAGCGGCCGGACACTTAACACCGGGGAGCTGTTTTTT. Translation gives CASGRTLNTGELFF. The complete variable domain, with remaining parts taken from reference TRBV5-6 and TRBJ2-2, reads DAGVTQSPTHLIKTRGQQVTLRCSPKSGHDTVSWYQQALGQGPQFIFQYYEEEERQRGNFPDRFSGHQFPNYSSELNVNALLLGDSALYLCASGRTLNTGELFFGEGSRLTVL.

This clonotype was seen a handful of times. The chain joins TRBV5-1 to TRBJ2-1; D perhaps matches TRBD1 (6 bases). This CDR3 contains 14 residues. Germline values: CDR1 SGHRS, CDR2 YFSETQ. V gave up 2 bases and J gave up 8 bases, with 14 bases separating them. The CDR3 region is CASSLNLQGHEQFF. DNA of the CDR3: TGCGCCAGCAGCTTAAATCTACAGGGTCATGAGCAGTTCTTC.

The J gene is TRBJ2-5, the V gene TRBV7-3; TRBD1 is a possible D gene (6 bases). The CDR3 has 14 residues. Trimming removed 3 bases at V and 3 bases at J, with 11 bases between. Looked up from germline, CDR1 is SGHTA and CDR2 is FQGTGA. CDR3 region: CASSFRGSKETQYF. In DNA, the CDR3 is TGTGCCAGCAGCTTCAGGGGATCTAAAGAGACCCAGTACTTC.

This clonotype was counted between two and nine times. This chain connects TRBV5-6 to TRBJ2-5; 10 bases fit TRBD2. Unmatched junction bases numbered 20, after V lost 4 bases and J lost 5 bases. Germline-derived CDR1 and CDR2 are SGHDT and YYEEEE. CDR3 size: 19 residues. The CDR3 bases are TGTGCCAGCAGCCACAGGGACCCGGGACTAGCGCTTGCTAGGGAGACCCAGTACTTC. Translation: CASSHRDPGLALARETQYF. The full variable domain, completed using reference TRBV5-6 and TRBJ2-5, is DAGVTQSPTHLIKTRGQQVTLRCSPKSGHDTVSWYQQALGQGPQFIFQYYEEEERQRGNFPDRFSGHQFPNYSSELNVNALLLGDSALYLCASSHRDPGLALARETQYFGPGTRLLVL.

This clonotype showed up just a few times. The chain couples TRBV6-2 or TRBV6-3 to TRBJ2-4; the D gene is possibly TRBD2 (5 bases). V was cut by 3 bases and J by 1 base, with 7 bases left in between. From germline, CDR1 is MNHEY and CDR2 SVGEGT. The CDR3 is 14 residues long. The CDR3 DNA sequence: TGTGCCAGCAGTTATCAGCGGGCCAAAAACATTCAGTACTTC. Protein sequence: CASSYQRAKNIQYF.

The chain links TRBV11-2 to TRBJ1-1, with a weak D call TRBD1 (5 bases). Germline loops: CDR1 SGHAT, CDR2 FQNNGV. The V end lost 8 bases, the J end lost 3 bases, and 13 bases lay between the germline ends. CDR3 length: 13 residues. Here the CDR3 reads CASGRGGDTEAFF. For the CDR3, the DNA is TGTGCCAGCGGTCGAGGAGGGGACACTGAAGCTTTCTTT.

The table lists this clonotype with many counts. The CDR3, as DNA: TGTGCCAGCAGTTACAATTTGGGAAAACTGTTTTTT. Translating it yields CASSYNLGKLFF. The chain couples TRBV6-2 or TRBV6-3 to TRBJ1-4, with D unresolved. CDR3 length equals 12 residues. V was clipped by 2 bases and J by 10 bases, with 8 bases between them. Per germline, CDR1 MNHEY and CDR2 SVGEGT.

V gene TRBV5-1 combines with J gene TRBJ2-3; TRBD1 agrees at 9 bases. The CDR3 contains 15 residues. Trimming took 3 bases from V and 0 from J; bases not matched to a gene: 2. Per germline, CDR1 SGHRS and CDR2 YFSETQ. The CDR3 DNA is TGCGCCAGCAGCTGGACAGGGGCCAGCACAGATACGCAGTATTTT. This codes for CASSWTGASTDTQYF.

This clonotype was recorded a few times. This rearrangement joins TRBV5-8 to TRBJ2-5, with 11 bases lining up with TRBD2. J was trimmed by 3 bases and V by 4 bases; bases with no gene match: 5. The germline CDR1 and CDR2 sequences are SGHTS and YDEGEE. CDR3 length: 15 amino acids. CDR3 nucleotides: TGTGCCAGCAGCCCCGGGACTAGCGGAGAAGAGACCCAGTACTTC. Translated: CASSPGTSGEETQYF.

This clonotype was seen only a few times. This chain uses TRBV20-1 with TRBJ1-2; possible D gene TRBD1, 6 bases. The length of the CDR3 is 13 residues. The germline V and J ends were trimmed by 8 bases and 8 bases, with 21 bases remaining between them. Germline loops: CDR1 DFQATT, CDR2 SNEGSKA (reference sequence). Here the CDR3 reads CSSPMRGASGYTF. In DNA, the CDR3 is TGCAGTTCCCCAATGCGGGGGGCGAGCGGCTACACCTTC.

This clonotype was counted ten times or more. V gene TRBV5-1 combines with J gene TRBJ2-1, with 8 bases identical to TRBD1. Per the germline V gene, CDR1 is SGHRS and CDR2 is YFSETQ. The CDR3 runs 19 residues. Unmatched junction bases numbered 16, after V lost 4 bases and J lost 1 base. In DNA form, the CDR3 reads TGCGCCAGCAGCCATGAGATTACAGGGGGGAGGAAATCCTACAATGAGCAGTTCTTC. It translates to CASSHEITGGRKSYNEQFF.

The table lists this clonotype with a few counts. CDR3 residues: CASSSPPSDGDNEQFF. The CDR3 bases are TGTGCCAGCAGCTCCCCTCCCTCGGACGGGGACAATGAGCAGTTCTTC. The J gene is TRBJ2-1, the V gene TRBV7-9; tentative D call: TRBD2 (5 bases). Per the germline V gene, CDR1 is SEHNR and CDR2 is FQNEAQ (reference sequence). CDR3 length: 16 amino acids. V was pared by 4 bases and J by 5 bases, with 18 bases between. Together with reference TRBV7-9 and TRBJ2-1, the CDR3 gives the full variable domain: DTGVSQNPRHKITKRGQNVTFRCDPISEHNRLYWYRQTLGQGPEFLTYFQNEAQLEKSRLLSDRFSAERPKGSFSTLEIQRTEQGDSAMYLCASSSPPSDGDNEQFFGPGTRLTVL.

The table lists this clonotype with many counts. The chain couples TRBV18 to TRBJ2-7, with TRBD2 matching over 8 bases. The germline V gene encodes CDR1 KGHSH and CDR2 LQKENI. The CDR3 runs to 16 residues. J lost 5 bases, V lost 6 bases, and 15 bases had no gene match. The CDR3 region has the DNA TGTGCCAGCTCGGCCGCTCTCGTAGCGGGGTATGACGAGCAGTACTTC. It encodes CASSAALVAGYDEQYF.

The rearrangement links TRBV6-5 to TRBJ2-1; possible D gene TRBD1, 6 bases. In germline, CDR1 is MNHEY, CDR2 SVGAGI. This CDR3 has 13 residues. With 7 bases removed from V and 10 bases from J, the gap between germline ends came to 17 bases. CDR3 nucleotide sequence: TGTGCCAGCACCTACAGGGAGAGGCGGGAGCAGTTCTTC. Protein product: CASTYRERREQFF.

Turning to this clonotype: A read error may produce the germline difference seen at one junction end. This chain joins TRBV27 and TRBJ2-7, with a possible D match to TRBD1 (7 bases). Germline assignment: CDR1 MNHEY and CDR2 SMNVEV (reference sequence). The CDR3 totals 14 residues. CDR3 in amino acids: CASSLHQGGYEQDF. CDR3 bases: TGTGCCAGCAGTCTACACCAGGGGGGTTACGAGCAGGACTTC.

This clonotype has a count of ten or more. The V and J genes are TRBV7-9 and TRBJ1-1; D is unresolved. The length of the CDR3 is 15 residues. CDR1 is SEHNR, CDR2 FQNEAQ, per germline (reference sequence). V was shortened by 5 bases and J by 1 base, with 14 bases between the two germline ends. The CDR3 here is CASSTGIVRNTEAFF. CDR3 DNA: TGTGCCAGCAGCACCGGAATTGTTCGGAACACTGAAGCTTTCTTT.

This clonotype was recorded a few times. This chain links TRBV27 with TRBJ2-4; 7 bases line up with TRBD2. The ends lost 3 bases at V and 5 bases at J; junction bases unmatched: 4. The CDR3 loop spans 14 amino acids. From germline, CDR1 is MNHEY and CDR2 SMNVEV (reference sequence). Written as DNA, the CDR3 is TGTGCCAGCAGTTTCCTTGCGGGGGAAAACATTCAGTACTTC. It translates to CASSFLAGENIQYF.

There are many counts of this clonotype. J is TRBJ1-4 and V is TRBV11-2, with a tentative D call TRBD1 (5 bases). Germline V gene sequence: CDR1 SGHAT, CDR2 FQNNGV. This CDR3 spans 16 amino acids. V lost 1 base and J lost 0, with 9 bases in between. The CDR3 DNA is TGTGCCAGCAGCTTAGTGGGGGGTGCAACTAATGAAAAACTGTTTTTT. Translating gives CASSLVGGATNEKLFF.

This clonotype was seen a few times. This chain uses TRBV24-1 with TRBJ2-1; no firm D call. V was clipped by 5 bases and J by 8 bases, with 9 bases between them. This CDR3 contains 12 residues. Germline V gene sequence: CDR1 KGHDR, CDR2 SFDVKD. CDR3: CATSGSGYEQFF. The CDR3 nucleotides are TGTGCCACCAGTGGGTCGGGTTATGAGCAGTTCTTC.

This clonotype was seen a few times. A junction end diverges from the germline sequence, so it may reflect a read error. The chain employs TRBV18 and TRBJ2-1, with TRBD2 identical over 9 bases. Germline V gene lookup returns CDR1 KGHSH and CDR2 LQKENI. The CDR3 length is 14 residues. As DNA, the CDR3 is TGTGCCAGCTCACCACCGGGAAGCGGGGGGCATTTCATCTTC. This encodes CASSPPGSGGHFIF.